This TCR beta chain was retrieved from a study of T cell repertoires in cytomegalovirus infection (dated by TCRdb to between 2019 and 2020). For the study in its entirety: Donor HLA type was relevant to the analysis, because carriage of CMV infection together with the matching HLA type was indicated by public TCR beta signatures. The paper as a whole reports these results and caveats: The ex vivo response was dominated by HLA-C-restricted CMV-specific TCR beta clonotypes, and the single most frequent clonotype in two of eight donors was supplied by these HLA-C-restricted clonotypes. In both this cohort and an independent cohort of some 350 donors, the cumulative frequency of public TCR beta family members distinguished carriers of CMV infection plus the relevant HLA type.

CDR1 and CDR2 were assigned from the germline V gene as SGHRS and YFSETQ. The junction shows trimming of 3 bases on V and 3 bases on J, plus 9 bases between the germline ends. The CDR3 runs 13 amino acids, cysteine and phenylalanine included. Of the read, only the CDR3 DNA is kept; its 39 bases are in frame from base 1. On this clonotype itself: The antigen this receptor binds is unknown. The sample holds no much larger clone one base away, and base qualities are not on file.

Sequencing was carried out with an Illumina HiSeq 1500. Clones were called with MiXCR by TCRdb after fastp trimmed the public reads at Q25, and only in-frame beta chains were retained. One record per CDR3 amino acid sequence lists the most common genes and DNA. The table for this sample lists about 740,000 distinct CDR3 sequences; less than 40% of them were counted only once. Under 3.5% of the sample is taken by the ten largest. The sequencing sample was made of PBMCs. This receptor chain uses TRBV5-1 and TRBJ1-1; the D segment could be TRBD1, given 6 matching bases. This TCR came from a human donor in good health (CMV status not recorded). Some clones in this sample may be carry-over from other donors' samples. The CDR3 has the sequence CASSSTGHTEAFF. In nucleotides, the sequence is TGCGCCAGCAGCTCTACAGGGCACACTGAAGCTTTCTTT.